This TCR beta chain was retrieved from a study of CD8 T cells in Susac syndrome. This CDR3 has 13 amino acids. Germline CDR1 SQVTM, CDR2 ANQGSEA. J gave up 2 bases and V 7 bases, and 6 bases lay outside the gene matches. After extraction with the RNeasy kit, about 0.5 to 1 ug of the RNA was reverse transcribed using random hexamers. From the immunoSEQ multiplex PCR reads, TCRdb called clonotypes with MiXCR, one entry per CDR3 protein. The sample holds roughly 180,000 distinct CDR3 sequences, just under 95% seen once. The J gene is TRBJ2-3, the V gene TRBV29-1; 7 bases agree with TRBD2. The specimen was CD4+ T cells from PBMCs. The clonotype was recovered from a human donor in good health. The CDR3 here is CSASSGNTDTQYF. The CDR3 nucleotides are TGCAGCGCTTCCAGCGGGAACACAGATACGCAGTATTTT.